Each of the 4 T cell receptor beta chains below was sequenced from the same sample in a study of shared clonotypes between healthy human individuals. Profiled with immunoSEQ multiplex PCR; TCRdb holds only in-frame clones, not every one. Here the sample spans 2 million to 3 million clones, approximately 94% being singletons. Sequencing used naive CD4+ T cells from PBMCs. As to subset: CD45RA+ positively selected. The source of these receptors is a man aged 18 to 30 in good health. Some clones in this sample may be carry-over from other donors' samples.

V is TRBV10-3 and J is TRBJ2-5; perhaps TRBD2 as D (5 bases). The CDR3 is made up of 14 amino acids. Per the germline V gene, CDR1 is ENHRY and CDR2 is SYGVKD. Between the trimmed V and J ends, which lost 1 base and 1 base, there was a span of 7 bases. The CDR3 DNA sequence: TGTGCCATCAGTGAGTTTCGGGGCCAAGAGACCCAGTACTTC. This gives the protein CAISEFRGQETQYF.

CDR3 DNA: TGCGCCAGCAGCTTGGTTTCAGGGTCGGGGGTAGACGAGCAGTACTTC. Residues: CASSLVSGSGVDEQYF. This rearrangement joins TRBV5-1 to TRBJ2-7, with a possible D match to TRBD2 (6 bases). This CDR3 is 16 amino acids long. V was shortened by 0 bases and J by 5 bases, with 18 bases between the two germline ends. Germline assignment: CDR1 SGHRS and CDR2 YFSETQ. Combining the CDR3 with reference TRBV5-1 and TRBJ2-7 gives the whole variable domain KAGVTQTPRYLIKTRGQQVTLSCSPISGHRSVSWYQQTPGQGLQFLFEYFSETQRNKGNFPGRFSGRQFSNSRSEMNVSTLELGDSALYLCASSLVSGSGVDEQYFGPGTRLTVT.

The V and J genes are TRBV19 and TRBJ2-1, with TRBD2 identical over 13 bases. Trimming took 4 bases from V and 8 from J; bases not matched to a gene: 8. CDR3 length equals 16 residues. Looked up from germline, CDR1 is LNHDA and CDR2 is SQIVND (reference sequence). As DNA, the CDR3 is TGTGCCAGTAGTAGGCAACTAGCGGGGGGGAGGGATGAGCAGTTCTTC. Its protein is CASSRQLAGGRDEQFF.

The chain couples TRBV5-1 to TRBJ2-7, with a possible D match to TRBD1 (6 bases). V was pared by 4 bases and J by 4 bases, with 15 bases between. The CDR3 has 14 residues. The germline V gene has CDR1 SGHRS and CDR2 YFSETQ. The CDR3, as DNA: TGCGCCAGCAGCCAGCGGACAGACCCATACGAGCAGTACTTC. Translating gives CASSQRTDPYEQYF.